This T cell receptor beta chain was obtained from a study of shared clonotypes between healthy human individuals. The overall study: Donor composition was two women and three men, aged 18 to 49.

A deep-level run was used for the assay. Some 28,000 T cell genomes (about 320 ng DNA) went into each PBMC replicate. Only in-frame clones appear in the TCRdb table, and some are missing; sequencing was by immunoSEQ multiplex PCR. The table has fewer than 600,000 clones, roughly 72% seen once. The CDR3 is made up of 16 amino acids. Germline CDR1 and CDR2: SGHKS and YYEKEE (reference sequence). Between the trimmed V and J ends, which lost 1 base and 0 bases, there was a span of 14 bases. Each donor was a Caucasian adult residing in Nashville, Tennessee. What was sequenced was PBMCs. This sequence was found in a woman aged 40 to 50 in good health. Some clones in this sample may be carry-over from other donors' samples. The chain couples TRBV5-5 to TRBJ2-7; D uncertain. This chain's CDR3 is CASSLSPSLSSYEQYF. In DNA form, the CDR3 reads TGTGCCAGCAGCTTGTCACCTTCCCTTAGCTCCTACGAGCAGTACTTC.